This TCR beta chain derives from a study of blood T cell repertoires in COVID-19. Turning to the study itself: The study drew acute and convalescent COVID-19 samples from the United States, Italy and Spain.

Per germline, CDR1 MNHEY and CDR2 SMNVEV (reference sequence). The J segment lost 0 bases and the V segment lost 5 bases, leaving 8 bases of the junction unmatched. There are 18 residues in the CDR3. Method: immunoSEQ multiplex PCR; TCRdb's copy keeps in-frame clones and lacks some. The sample has 200,000 to 300,000 clones, roughly 86% seen once; the top ten hold over 5%. The rearrangement joins TRBV27 to TRBJ1-4; 11 nucleotides match TRBD1. The clonotype comes from a woman aged 55-70 years with COVID-19, enrolled during active disease. Sequencing was done on a sample of peripheral blood. CDR3 DNA: TGTGCCAGCAGTCCGAGGACAGGGGGCGTTGCAACTAATGAAAAACTGTTTTTT. This encodes CASSPRTGGVATNEKLFF.